This is a list of T cell receptor beta chains from one sample in a study of yellow fever vaccine responses in identical twins. TCRdb re-called the RT-PCR reads through MiXCR, storing one row per CDR3 protein. This table holds approximately 10,000 distinct CDR3 sequences, around 77% found once. The sample consisted of T cells from blood (PBMCs), unsorted or a sorted subset (not recorded which), taken before or after yellow fever vaccination (not recorded which). The receptors stem from a woman aged 18-35 years who received the yellow fever vaccine. Both conserved end residues are part of each CDR3. Each record gives: V gene, J gene, clone size, D gene, CDR3 protein, CDR3 DNA. The D gene is left open where the match is weak. Not all rows give a size; the values are once, few, many and, for expanded clones, a class.

TRBV11-1	TRBJ1-1	.	.	CASGSPGRTEAFF	TGTGCCAGCGGGTCTCCGGGGAGGACTGAAGCTTTCTTT
TRBV4-1	TRBJ2-7	.	TRBD1	CASSQANRGDEQYF	TGCGCCAGCAGCCAAGCGAACAGGGGGGACGAGCAGTACTTC
TRBV28	TRBJ1-5	.	TRBD1	CASSLWGQGANQPQHF	TGTGCCAGCAGTTTATGGGGACAGGGGGCAAATCAGCCCCAGCATTTT
TRBV5-6	TRBJ2-4	few	.	CASSPGTAIQYF	TGTGCCAGCAGCCCCGGGACGGCCATTCAATACTTC
TRBV6-5	TRBJ2-5	.	.	CASSYDETQYF	TGTGCCAGCAGTTACGACGAGACCCAGTACTTC
TRBV7-6	TRBJ1-1	.	.	CASSRRRNTEAFF	TGTGCCAGCAGCCGCCGACGGAACACTGAAGCTTTCTTT
TRBV9	TRBJ2-7	.	.	CAGSPGGHEQYF	TGTGCCGGCAGCCCCGGGGGCCACGAGCAGTACTTC
TRBV2	TRBJ1-2	once	.	CASSEGTSYGYTF	TGTGCCAGCAGTGAGGGGACATCATATGGCTACACCTTC
TRBV15	TRBJ1-6	.	.	CATTKEQDHSAPLHF	TGTGCCACCACCAAGGAACAGGACCATTCAGCACCCCTCCACTTT
TRBV9	TRBJ2-2	.	TRBD1	CASSVPRDRAHTGELFF	TGTGCCAGCAGCGTACCCCGGGACAGGGCCCACACCGGGGAGCTGTTTTTT
TRBV15	TRBJ2-1	.	TRBD2	CATSSGPASGNSYNEQFF	TGTGCCACCAGCAGTGGCCCCGCTAGCGGGAACTCCTACAATGAGCAGTTCTTC
TRBV28	TRBJ2-3	.	TRBD2	CASSLVLASGSTDTQYF	TGTGCCAGCAGTTTAGTCCTTGCTAGCGGGAGCACAGATACGCAGTATTTT
TRBV4-1	TRBJ1-6	.	TRBD1	CASSQEGTGGISPLHF	TGCGCCAGCAGCCAAGAAGGGACAGGGGGCATTTCACCCCTCCACTTT
TRBV5-4	TRBJ2-5	.	.	CASSLKGETQYF	TGTGCCAGCAGCTTGAAGGGAGAGACCCAGTACTTC
TRBV4-1	TRBJ1-3	.	.	CASSQDPLGSGNTIYF	TGCGCCAGCAGCCAAGATCCGCTGGGCTCTGGAAACACCATATATTTT
TRBV11-1	TRBJ1-5	.	.	CASSGNSNQPQHF	TGTGCCAGCAGTGGGAATAGCAATCAGCCCCAGCATTTT
TRBV29-1	TRBJ2-1	.	TRBD2	CSVRLAGGYNEQFF	TGCAGCGTTAGACTAGCGGGGGGGTACAATGAGCAGTTCTTC
TRBV18	TRBJ1-2	.	.	CASPNRIGGLDGYTF	TGTGCCAGCCCAAACCGGATTGGAGGCCTGGATGGCTACACCTTC
TRBV11-1	TRBJ1-4	.	.	CASSLVDSGGGSEKLFF	TGTGCCAGCAGCTTAGTGGATTCCGGCGGCGGCAGTGAAAAACTGTTTTTT
TRBV20-1	TRBJ2-5	.	TRBD1	CSARQGAETQYF	TGCAGTGCCAGACAGGGGGCAGAGACCCAGTACTTC
TRBV6-1	TRBJ2-2	.	.	CASSGRFTGELFF	TGTGCCAGCAGTGGACGTTTTACCGGGGAGCTGTTTTTT
TRBV2	TRBJ2-7	.	.	CASSVAGQPSYEQYF	TGTGCCAGCAGTGTGGCGGGACAGCCCTCCTACGAGCAGTACTTC
TRBV24-1	TRBJ2-1	.	TRBD2	CATSYGGGPDEQFF	TGTGCCACCAGTTATGGGGGAGGGCCGGATGAGCAGTTCTTC
TRBV11-1	TRBJ2-3	.	TRBD2	CASSPGTSGSTDTQYF	TGTGCCAGCAGCCCCGGGACTAGCGGAAGCACAGATACGCAGTATTTT
TRBV12-3/TRBV12-4	TRBJ2-1	.	TRBD2	CASSPYWDYPRDEQFF	TGTGCCAGCAGTCCCTACTGGGACTATCCGCGCGATGAGCAGTTCTTC
TRBV11-1	TRBJ2-5	.	.	CASSSSVGETQYF	TGTGCCAGCAGCTCCTCTGTGGGGGAGACCCAGTACTTC
TRBV18	TRBJ2-7	.	.	CASSPPTDSYEQYF	TGTGCCAGCTCACCACCGACGGACTCCTACGAGCAGTACTTC